These T cell receptor beta chains were read from a single sample in a study of cytomegalovirus exposure and HLA in healthy donors. The method was immunoSEQ multiplex PCR; TCRdb's version includes in-frame clones alone and lacks a portion of them. The table shows 97,000 or so clones, with less than 95% occurring only once. Sequences were obtained from PBMCs. The receptors were gathered from a young woman in good health and CMV-seronegative. Each CDR3 is given with its conserved first and last residue. A D gene is named only where the DNA matches it firmly. Expanded clones get a size class; other rows say once, few or many, or leave the size out.

D: .
J: TRBJ2-2
size: .
V: TRBV9
DNA: TGTGCCAGCAGTGACACAGGGAAAACGAACACCGGGGAGCTGTTTTTT
CDR3: CASSDTGKTNTGELFF

D: TRBD2
J: TRBJ2-7
size: .
V: TRBV19
DNA: TGTGCCAGTAGTATACTCCGGACTAGCGGGGTTCCTTACGAGCAGTACTTC
CDR3: CASSILRTSGVPYEQYF

D: TRBD2
J: TRBJ2-2
size: .
V: TRBV4-2
DNA: TGTGCCAGCAGCCAAGAAGAGCGGGAGTACACCGGGGAGCTGTTTTTT
CDR3: CASSQEEREYTGELFF

D: .
J: TRBJ1-2
size: few
V: TRBV2
DNA: TGTGCCAGCAGTGGGTTTCAGGGAGGGTATGGCTACACCTTC
CDR3: CASSGFQGGYGYTF

D: TRBD1
J: TRBJ1-1
size: .
V: TRBV18
DNA: TGTGCCAGCTCACCGCGACATGCCGGACAGGTGGGGACTGAAGCTTTCTTT
CDR3: CASSPRHAGQVGTEAFF

D: .
J: TRBJ2-7
size: .
V: TRBV7-8
DNA: TGTGCCAGCAGCCCTTGGACACCCGAGCAGTACTTC
CDR3: CASSPWTPEQYF

D: .
J: TRBJ1-1
size: .
V: TRBV9
DNA: TGTGCCAGCAGCGTAGGGAGGACGGGGAACACTGAAGCTTTCTTT
CDR3: CASSVGRTGNTEAFF

D: .
J: TRBJ2-3
size: .
V: TRBV11-2
DNA: TGTGCCAGCAGCCCCCAGGGGTTTACAGATACGCAGTATTTT
CDR3: CASSPQGFTDTQYF

D: TRBD2
J: TRBJ2-3
size: .
V: TRBV5-1
DNA: TGCGCCAGCAGCCGGTCGGGGGGTTGGACAGATACGCAGTATTTT
CDR3: CASSRSGGWTDTQYF

D: .
J: TRBJ2-5
size: .
V: TRBV5-5
DNA: TGTGCCAGCAGCGGAGGGGGGGTGGAGACCCAGTACTTC
CDR3: CASSGGGVETQYF

D: TRBD2
J: TRBJ2-1
size: .
V: TRBV6-6
DNA: TGTGCCAGCAGTTTCACGGGAGGGAACAATGAGCAGTTCTTC
CDR3: CASSFTGGNNEQFF

D: TRBD1
J: TRBJ2-7
size: .
V: TRBV2
DNA: TGTGCCAGCAGTGAGGGACAGGGAGGCTACGAGCAGTACTTC
CDR3: CASSEGQGGYEQYF

D: TRBD2
J: TRBJ2-5
size: .
V: TRBV6-6
DNA: TGTGCCAGCAGTAGACTAGCGGATGGGGGGACCCAGTACTTC
CDR3: CASSRLADGGTQYF

D: TRBD1
J: TRBJ2-7
size: .
V: TRBV15
DNA: TGTGCCACCAGCAGAGATGCTGCGACAGGGGTATCCTACGAGCAGTACTTC
CDR3: CATSRDAATGVSYEQYF

D: .
J: TRBJ2-7
size: once
V: TRBV7-9
DNA: TGTGCCAGCAGCTCCGACACGAGGGTTCAGTACTTC
CDR3: CASSSDTRVQYF

D: .
J: TRBJ1-2
size: .
V: TRBV27
DNA: TGTGCCAGCAGTAGACAAGATAACTATGGCTACACCTTC
CDR3: CASSRQDNYGYTF

D: .
J: TRBJ1-1
size: .
V: TRBV2
DNA: TGTGCCAGCAGTGAAGTAGTTTCCTCTGAAGCTTTCTTT
CDR3: CASSEVVSSEAFF

D: .
J: TRBJ1-5
size: .
V: TRBV6-6
DNA: TGTGCCAGCAGTTACTCGGCAGGGAAACCCCAGCATTTT
CDR3: CASSYSAGKPQHF

D: .
J: TRBJ2-1
size: .
V: TRBV21-1
DNA: TGTGCCAGCAGCGTCCGGGACAGGTACGAAGATACCTACAATGAGCAGTTCTTC
CDR3: CASSVRDRYEDTYNEQFF

D: .
J: TRBJ2-7
size: .
V: TRBV11-3
DNA: TGTGCCAGCAGCTTTTCGGGGTCCTACGAGCAGTACTTC
CDR3: CASSFSGSYEQYF

D: .
J: TRBJ1-2
size: few
V: TRBV19
DNA: TGTGCCAGTAGTGACCGCGGGGCCTACATTGGCTACACCTTC
CDR3: CASSDRGAYIGYTF

D: TRBD2
J: TRBJ2-1
size: .
V: TRBV6-1
DNA: TGTGCCAGCAGACCGGGACTATCCTACCCCGAGCAGTTCTTC
CDR3: CASRPGLSYPEQFF

D: .
J: TRBJ2-1
size: .
V: TRBV7-8
DNA: TGTGCCAGCAGCTTCCAAACCGGGGTGGAGAATGAGCAGTTCTTC
CDR3: CASSFQTGVENEQFF

D: .
J: TRBJ1-2
size: .
V: TRBV9
DNA: TGTGCCAGCAGCGGTAGGGGCAGGGGATCCCACTATGGCTACACCTTC
CDR3: CASSGRGRGSHYGYTF

D: .
J: TRBJ2-7
size: .
V: TRBV5-8
DNA: TGTGCCAGCAGCCCAGGGCTCTACGAGCAGTACTTC
CDR3: CASSPGLYEQYF

D: TRBD1
J: TRBJ2-3
size: .
V: TRBV6-5
DNA: TGTGCCAGCAGTAACCAGGGGGCGGCAGATACGCAGTATTTT
CDR3: CASSNQGAADTQYF

D: .
J: TRBJ2-5
size: .
V: TRBV4-1
DNA: TGCGCCAGCAGCCAAGATGCAGGGGTAAAGACCCAGTACTTC
CDR3: CASSQDAGVKTQYF

D: TRBD2
J: TRBJ2-7
size: .
V: TRBV14
DNA: TGTGCCAGCCGAGCGGGAATCCCCTACGAGCAGTACTTC
CDR3: CASRAGIPYEQYF

D: TRBD1
J: TRBJ2-1
size: .
V: TRBV7-9
DNA: TGTGCCAGCAGCTTATGGGACAGGCCCAGCGACAATGAGCAGTTCTTC
CDR3: CASSLWDRPSDNEQFF

D: TRBD2
J: TRBJ2-1
size: .
V: TRBV18
DNA: TGTGCCAGCTCACTGACTAGCGGGGGCCTATATGAGCAGTTCTTC
CDR3: CASSLTSGGLYEQFF

D: .
J: TRBJ2-3
size: .
V: TRBV6-5
DNA: TGTGCCAGCAGCTCCACGAGCGATACGCAGTATTTT
CDR3: CASSSTSDTQYF